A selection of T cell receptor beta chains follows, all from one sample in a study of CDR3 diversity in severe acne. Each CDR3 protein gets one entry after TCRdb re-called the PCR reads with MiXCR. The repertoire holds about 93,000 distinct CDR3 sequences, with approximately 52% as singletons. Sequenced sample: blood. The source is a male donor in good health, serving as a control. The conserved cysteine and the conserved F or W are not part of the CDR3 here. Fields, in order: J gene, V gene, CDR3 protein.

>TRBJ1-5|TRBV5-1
ASSSQGVHQPQH
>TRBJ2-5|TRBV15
ATSRTSGQETQY
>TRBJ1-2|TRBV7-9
ASSPGQGDGYT
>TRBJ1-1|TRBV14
ASSLPGRSRNTEAF
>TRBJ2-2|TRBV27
ASSLSGPNTGELF
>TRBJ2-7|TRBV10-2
ASSKVGRLAGHEQY
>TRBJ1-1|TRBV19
ASSIRHGTEAF
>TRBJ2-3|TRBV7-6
ASSVAGNTDTQY
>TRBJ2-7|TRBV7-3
ASSLRPDSYEQY
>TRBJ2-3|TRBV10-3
AISEKGAGGISTDTQY
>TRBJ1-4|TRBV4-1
ASSQLLGRGYEKLF
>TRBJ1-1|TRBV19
ASSIGTEGF
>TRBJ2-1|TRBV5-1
ASSSTRLAGGAYEQF
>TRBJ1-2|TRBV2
ASSVPDNYGYT
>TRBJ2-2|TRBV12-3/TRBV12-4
ASRTSGRGELF
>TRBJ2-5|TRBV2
ASSNHAGTSGKTQY
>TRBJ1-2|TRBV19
ASSIQLWDRALANYGYT
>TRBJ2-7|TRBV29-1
SVRTSGRSYEQY
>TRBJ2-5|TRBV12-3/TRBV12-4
ASSSRRVSESQETQY
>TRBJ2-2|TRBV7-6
ASSPGELF
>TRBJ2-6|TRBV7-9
ASSLRRATGANVLT
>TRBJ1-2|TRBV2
ASKRESNYGYT
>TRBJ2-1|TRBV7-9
ASSPPGSGEQF
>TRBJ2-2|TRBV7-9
ASSLELNTGELF
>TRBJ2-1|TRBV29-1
SVEEDQF